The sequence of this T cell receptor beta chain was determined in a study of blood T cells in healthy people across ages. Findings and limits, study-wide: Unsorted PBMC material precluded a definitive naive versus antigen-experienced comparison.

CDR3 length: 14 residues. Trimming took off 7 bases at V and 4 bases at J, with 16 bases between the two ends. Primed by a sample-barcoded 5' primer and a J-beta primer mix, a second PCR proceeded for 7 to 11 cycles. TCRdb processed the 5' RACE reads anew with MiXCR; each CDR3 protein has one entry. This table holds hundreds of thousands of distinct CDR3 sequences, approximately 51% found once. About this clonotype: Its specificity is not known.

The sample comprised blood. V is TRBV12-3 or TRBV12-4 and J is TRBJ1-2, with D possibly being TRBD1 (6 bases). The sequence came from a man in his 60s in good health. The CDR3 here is CASTLRGSAYGYTF. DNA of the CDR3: TGTGCCAGCACCCTCAGGGGTAGCGCCTATGGCTACACCTTC.